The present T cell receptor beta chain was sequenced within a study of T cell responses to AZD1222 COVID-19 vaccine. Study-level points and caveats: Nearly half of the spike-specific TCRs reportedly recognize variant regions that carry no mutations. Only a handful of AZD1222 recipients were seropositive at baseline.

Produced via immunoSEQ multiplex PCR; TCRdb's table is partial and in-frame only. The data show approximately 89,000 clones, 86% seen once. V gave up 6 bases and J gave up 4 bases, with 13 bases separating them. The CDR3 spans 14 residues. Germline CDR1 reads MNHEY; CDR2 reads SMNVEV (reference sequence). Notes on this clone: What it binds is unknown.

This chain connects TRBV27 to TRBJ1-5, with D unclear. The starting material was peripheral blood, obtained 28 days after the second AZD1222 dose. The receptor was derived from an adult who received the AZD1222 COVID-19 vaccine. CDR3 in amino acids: CASSPGRGNQPQHF. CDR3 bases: TGTGCCAGCAGCCCCGGCAGAGGTAATCAGCCCCAGCATTTT.